Given below is one T cell receptor (beta chain) in context. Its antigen is not known. The sample originates from a study of vaccination and CD4 T cells after COVID-19. The Oncomine TCR Beta short-read assay generated sequence data from the DNA of cultured CD4+ T cells. TCRdb re-called the PCR reads through MiXCR, storing one row per CDR3 protein. The sample yields 8,500 to 10,000 distinct CDR3 sequences, around 57% seen once. The CDR3 extends over 13 amino acids. From germline, CDR1 is DFQATT and CDR2 SNEGSKA (reference sequence). The V end was cut by 6 bases, the J end by 1 base, with 12 bases between. The treatment here: approximately 10-day PBMC culture with coronavirus spike peptide pools or control peptides (ViraFEST assay). Whole-study results and caveats: Within the convalescent patients, spike mono-reactivity was found in 304 of 307 vaccine-specific clones.

Sequenced: CD4+ T cells from blood, cultured in vitro. The clonotype comes from a human donor who had recovered from COVID-19. The chain uses TRBV20-1 and TRBJ1-1; maybe TRBD1 (5 bases). CDR3 region: CSASDISNTEAFF. The CDR3 nucleotides are TGCAGTGCGTCGGACATATCGAACACTGAAGCTTTCTTT.